The clone carrying this T cell receptor (beta chain) has just a few counts. Antigen unknown. A sample-barcoded 5' primer and a J-beta primer mix were used in a second PCR of about 6 to 12 cycles. Every cDNA molecule bore a tag from a template-switch adaptor containing 12 random nucleotides. From the 5' RACE reads, TCRdb called clonotypes with MiXCR, one entry per CDR3 protein. The top ten clones hold around 2.1% of a sample with roughly 2 million distinct CDR3 sequences, roughly 50% of them seen once. This sample is part of a study of blood T cells in healthy people across ages. On the study more broadly: T cells yielded about one barcoded beta molecule per two cells through template switching.

The authors extracted at least 5.5 micrograms of total RNA per sample. The CDR3 runs to 15 residues. The V gene lost 5 bases and the J gene lost 4 bases, with 17 bases spanning the gap. Germline CDR1 and CDR2: MNHEY and SMNVEV (reference sequence). Overall study findings and caveats: As age increased, TCR beta diversity per million T cells fell in a roughly linear fashion.

The chain recombines TRBV27 with TRBJ1-2; possible D gene TRBD1, 6 bases. The sequenced sample consisted of blood. The sequence was collected from a woman aged 35 to 49 in good health. The CDR3: CASSPNPQGAYGYTF. CDR3 in DNA: TGTGCCAGCAGTCCTAACCCACAGGGAGCCTATGGCTACACCTTC.